This TCR beta chain was sequenced for a study of T cell responses to AZD1222 COVID-19 vaccine. Points from the study as a whole: In a largely white British group with more females than males, clonal diversity was possibly underestimated. Just a handful of AZD1222 recipients tested seropositive at baseline.

Turning to this clone: What it binds is unknown.

The protocol was immunoSEQ multiplex PCR, while the TCRdb copy is restricted to in-frame clones and leaves out a portion. The sample consists of about 120,000 clones, around 87% of them appearing once. This sample comprised peripheral blood, obtained 28 days after the second AZD1222 dose. The sequence was obtained from an adult who received the AZD1222 COVID-19 vaccine.

CDR3 loop: CASSAGQMNTEAFF. The CDR3 DNA reads as TGTGCCAGCAGCGCGGGACAGATGAACACTGAAGCTTTCTTT. This sequence joins TRBV14 and TRBJ1-1, with 7 bases fitting TRBD1. The junction had 3 bases not matched to a gene; V was cut back by 5 bases and J by 0 bases. This CDR3 region has 14 residues. Germline V gene data show CDR1 as SGHDN and CDR2 as FVKESK.